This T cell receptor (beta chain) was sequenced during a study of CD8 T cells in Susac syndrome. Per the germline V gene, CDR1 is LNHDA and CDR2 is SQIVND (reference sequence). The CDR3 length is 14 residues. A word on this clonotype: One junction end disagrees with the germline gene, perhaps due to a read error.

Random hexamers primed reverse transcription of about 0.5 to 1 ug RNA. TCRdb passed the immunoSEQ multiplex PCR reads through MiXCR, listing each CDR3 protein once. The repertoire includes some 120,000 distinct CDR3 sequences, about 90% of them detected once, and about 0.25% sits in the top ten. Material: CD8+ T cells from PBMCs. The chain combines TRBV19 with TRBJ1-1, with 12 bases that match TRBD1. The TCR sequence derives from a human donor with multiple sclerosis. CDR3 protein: CASSTGTGGTKAFF. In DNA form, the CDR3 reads TGTGCCAGTAGTACCGGGACAGGGGGCACTAAAGCTTTCTTT.